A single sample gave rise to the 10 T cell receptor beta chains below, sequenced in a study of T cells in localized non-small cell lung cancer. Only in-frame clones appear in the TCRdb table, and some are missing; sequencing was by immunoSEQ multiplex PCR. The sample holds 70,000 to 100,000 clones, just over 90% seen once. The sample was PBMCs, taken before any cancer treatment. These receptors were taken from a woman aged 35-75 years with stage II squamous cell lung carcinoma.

The CDR3 is CASSLGGTATNYGYTF. The CDR3, as DNA: TGTGCCAGCAGCTTAGGCGGGACAGCCACTAACTATGGCTACACCTTC. The chain uses TRBV7-2 and TRBJ1-2, with 7 bases lining up with TRBD1. The V gene end was trimmed by 1 base and the J gene end by 0 bases; junction bases not matched to a gene: 5. This CDR3 region has 16 residues. CDR1 SGHTA and CDR2 FQGNSA come from the germline V gene.

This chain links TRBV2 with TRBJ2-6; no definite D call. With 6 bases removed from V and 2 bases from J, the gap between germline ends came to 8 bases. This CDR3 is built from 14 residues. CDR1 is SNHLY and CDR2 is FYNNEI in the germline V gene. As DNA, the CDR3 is TGTGCCAGCAGGGCGATAACTGGGGCCAACGTCCTGACTTTC. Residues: CASRAITGANVLTF.

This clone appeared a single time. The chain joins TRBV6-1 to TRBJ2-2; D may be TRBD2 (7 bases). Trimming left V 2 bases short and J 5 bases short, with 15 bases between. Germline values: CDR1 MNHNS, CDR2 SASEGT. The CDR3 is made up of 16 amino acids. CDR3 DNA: TGTGCCAGCAGTGAATGGGGGGGCGCGAGGACCGGGGAGCTGTTTTTT. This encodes CASSEWGGARTGELFF.

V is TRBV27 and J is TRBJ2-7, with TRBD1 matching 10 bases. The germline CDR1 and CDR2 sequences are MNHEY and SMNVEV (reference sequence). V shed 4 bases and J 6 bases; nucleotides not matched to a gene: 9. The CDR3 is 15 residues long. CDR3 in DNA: TGTGCCAGCAGTTCACATCGACAGGGGGCGGGCGAGCAGTACTTC. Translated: CASSSHRQGAGEQYF.

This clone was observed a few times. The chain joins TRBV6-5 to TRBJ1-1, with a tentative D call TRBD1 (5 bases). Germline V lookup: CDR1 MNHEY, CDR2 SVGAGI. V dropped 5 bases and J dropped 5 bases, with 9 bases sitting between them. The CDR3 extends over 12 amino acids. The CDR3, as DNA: TGTGCCAGCAGTACCGGGGGGACTGAAGCTTTCTTT. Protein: CASSTGGTEAFF.

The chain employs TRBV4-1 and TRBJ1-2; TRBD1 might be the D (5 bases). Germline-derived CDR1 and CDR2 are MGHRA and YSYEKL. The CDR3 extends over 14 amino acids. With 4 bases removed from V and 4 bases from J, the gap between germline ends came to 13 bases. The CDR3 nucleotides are TGCGCCAGCAGCCTGAGGGGCGAGGGCTATGGCTACACCTTC. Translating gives CASSLRGEGYGYTF.

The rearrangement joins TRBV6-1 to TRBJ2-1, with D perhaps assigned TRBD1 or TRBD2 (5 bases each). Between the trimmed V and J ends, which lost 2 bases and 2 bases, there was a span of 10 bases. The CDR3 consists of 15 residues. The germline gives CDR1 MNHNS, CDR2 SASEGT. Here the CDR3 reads CASSEMGEPYNEQFF. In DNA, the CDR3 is TGTGCCAGCAGTGAAATGGGGGAACCCTACAATGAGCAGTTCTTC.

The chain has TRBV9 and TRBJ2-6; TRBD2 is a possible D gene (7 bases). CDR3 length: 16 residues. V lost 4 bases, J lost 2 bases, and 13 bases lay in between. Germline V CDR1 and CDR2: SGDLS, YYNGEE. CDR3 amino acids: CASSPKGGAGANVLTF. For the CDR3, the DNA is TGTGCCAGCAGCCCAAAGGGGGGGGCTGGGGCCAACGTCCTGACTTTC.

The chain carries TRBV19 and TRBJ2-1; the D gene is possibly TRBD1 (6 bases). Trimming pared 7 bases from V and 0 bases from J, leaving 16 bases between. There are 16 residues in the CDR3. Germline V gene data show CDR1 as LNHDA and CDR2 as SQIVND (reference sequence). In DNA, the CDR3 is TGTGCCAGTATAGGGGCAGGGGTCGTCTCCTACAATGAGCAGTTCTTC. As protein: CASIGAGVVSYNEQFF.

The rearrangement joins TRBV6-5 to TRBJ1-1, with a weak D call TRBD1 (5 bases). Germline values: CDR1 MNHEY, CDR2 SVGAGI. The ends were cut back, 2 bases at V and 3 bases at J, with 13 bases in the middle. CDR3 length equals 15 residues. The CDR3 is CASSYRIWGDTEAFF. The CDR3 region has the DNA TGTGCCAGCAGTTACAGGATTTGGGGGGACACTGAAGCTTTCTTT.